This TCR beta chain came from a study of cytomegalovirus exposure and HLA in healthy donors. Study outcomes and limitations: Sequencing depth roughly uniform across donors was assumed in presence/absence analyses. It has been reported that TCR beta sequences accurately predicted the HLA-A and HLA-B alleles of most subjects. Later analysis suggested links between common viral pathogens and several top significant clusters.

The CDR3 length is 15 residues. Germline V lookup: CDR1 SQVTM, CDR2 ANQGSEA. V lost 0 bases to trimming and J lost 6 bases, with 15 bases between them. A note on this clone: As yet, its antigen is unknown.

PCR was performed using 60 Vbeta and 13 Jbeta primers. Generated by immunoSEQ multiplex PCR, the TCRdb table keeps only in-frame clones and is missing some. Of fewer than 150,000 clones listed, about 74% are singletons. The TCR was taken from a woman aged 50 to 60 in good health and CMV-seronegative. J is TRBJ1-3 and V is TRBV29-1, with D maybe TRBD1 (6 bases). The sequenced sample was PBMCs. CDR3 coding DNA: TGCAGCGTTGAAGATCCCGGCAGGGGTGAAAACACCATATATTTT. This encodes CSVEDPGRGENTIYF.